Listed below are T cell receptor beta chains from one sample, sequenced in a study of T cell responses to AZD1222 COVID-19 vaccine. TCRdb keeps only in-frame clones here, not all; method: immunoSEQ multiplex PCR. This sample has 120,000 to 150,000 clones; over 85% occur once, and the top ten carry roughly 1.5%. Sequencing was performed on peripheral blood, taken 28 days after the second AZD1222 dose. The source is an adult who received the AZD1222 COVID-19 vaccine. Each CDR3 is given with its conserved first and last residue. D genes are given only for firm matches. Rows give clone size only sometimes, using once, few, many, or a class for an expanded clone.

V,D,J,size,DNA,CDR3
TRBV6-2/TRBV6-3,TRBD1,TRBJ1-5,-,TGTGCCAGCAGCCTAAGACAGGGTAATCAGCCCCAGCATTTT,CASSLRQGNQPQHF
TRBV7-2,-,TRBJ1-1,-,TGTGCCAGCAGCTTAGCGGAGTTCCAGGGGAACACTGAAGCTTTCTTT,CASSLAEFQGNTEAFF
TRBV7-2,-,TRBJ2-4,-,TGTGCCAGCAGCCTCCTCGTGGGAAACATTCAGTACTTC,CASSLLVGNIQYF
TRBV7-8,-,TRBJ2-3,-,TGTGCCAGCAGCGACGGAAGCACAGATACGCAGTATTTT,CASSDGSTDTQYF
TRBV20-1,TRBD1,TRBJ2-3,-,TGCAGTGCTAGTCTAATCCCCGGGACAGGCACAGATACGCAGTATTTT,CSASLIPGTGTDTQYF
TRBV6-5,TRBD1,TRBJ1-6,-,TGTGCCAGCAATTCCGGGACAGGGAATAATTCACCCCTCCACTTT,CASNSGTGNNSPLHF
TRBV19,-,TRBJ1-1,-,TGTGCCAGTAGTAAAGGTGGTCAGGTGAACACTGAAGCTTTCTTT,CASSKGGQVNTEAFF
TRBV9,TRBD2,TRBJ2-1,-,TGTGCCAGCAGCGCCTGGACTAGCGGGAGTCGTGATGAGCAGTTCTTC,CASSAWTSGSRDEQFF
TRBV2,-,TRBJ1-5,-,TGTGCCAGCAGTGAGGACTACGGGAATGGGCCCCAGCATTTT,CASSEDYGNGPQHF
TRBV10-3,TRBD1,TRBJ1-2,-,TGTGCCATCAGTTTGACAGGGTCCGGCTACACCTTC,CAISLTGSGYTF
TRBV5-5,-,TRBJ1-1,-,TGTGCCAGCAGCTTGGACGGCAGGGCGAACACTGAAGCTTTCTTT,CASSLDGRANTEAFF
TRBV19,-,TRBJ1-1,-,TGTGCCAGTAGTATGGGGGGGCTGGCTGGCGGCACTGAAGCTTTCTTT,CASSMGGLAGGTEAFF
TRBV7-8,TRBD1,TRBJ1-6,once,TGTGCCAGCAGCTTAAACCGAGGTTACATAAACAGGGGTTCACCCCTCCACTTT,CASSLNRGYINRGSPLHF
TRBV29-1,-,TRBJ1-2,few,TGCAGCGTGGGGGGGCTTAACTATGGCTACACCTTC,CSVGGLNYGYTF
TRBV6-5,-,TRBJ2-4,-,TGTGCCAGCAGTTCACAGGGAGCCAAAAACATTCAGTACTTC,CASSSQGAKNIQYF
TRBV18,-,TRBJ2-7,-,TGTGCCAGCTCCGGCCCGGACGAGCAGTACTTC,CASSGPDEQYF
TRBV19,-,TRBJ1-2,-,TGTGCCAGTAGTATTACAGTAAGCCCTTATGGCTACACCTTC,CASSITVSPYGYTF
TRBV12-3/TRBV12-4,TRBD1,TRBJ1-1,-,TGTGCCAGCAGACAGGGGCTCGGCGCAGCTTTCTTT,CASRQGLGAAFF
TRBV29-1,TRBD2,TRBJ2-1,-,TGCAGCGTGCGGGAGGTCTCCTACAATGAGCAGTTCTTC,CSVREVSYNEQFF
TRBV6-6,TRBD1,TRBJ1-3,once,TGTGCCAGCAGTTACGTACAGGGGGCTGGAGGAAACACCATATATTTT,CASSYVQGAGGNTIYF
TRBV30,-,TRBJ1-2,-,TGTGCCTGGATACGGGGGGACTATGGCTACACCTTC,CAWIRGDYGYTF
TRBV27,TRBD2,TRBJ2-2,-,TGTGCCAGCAGCCTTATGCTAGGACTAGCGGGAGGGCCGAGTACCGGGGAGCTGTTTTTT,CASSLMLGLAGGPSTGELFF
TRBV4-2,TRBD2,TRBJ2-3,-,TGTGCCAGCAGCCAGGTCGGGACTAGCGCTACGCAGTATTTT,CASSQVGTSATQYF
TRBV2,-,TRBJ2-2,-,TGTGCCAGCAGGGGCGTCAGGCTGAACACCGGGGAGCTGTTTTTT,CASRGVRLNTGELFF
TRBV4-3,TRBD2,TRBJ2-1,-,TGCGCCAGCAGCCAAGGGGTGATAGCGGGAGGTCATGAGCAGTTCTTC,CASSQGVIAGGHEQFF
TRBV6-2/TRBV6-3,-,TRBJ1-4,-,TGTGCCAGCAGTTATATAAGTGAAAAACTGTTTTTT,CASSYISEKLFF
TRBV27,-,TRBJ2-1,-,TGTGCCAGCAGTTTATCACCTAGCTCCCTTGAGCAGTTCTTC,CASSLSPSSLEQFF
TRBV3-1/TRBV3-2,-,TRBJ1-5,-,TGTGCCAGCAGCGAAAGATTTACGGGTCAGCCCCAGCATTTT,CASSERFTGQPQHF
TRBV7-8,-,TRBJ2-7,once,TGTGCCAGCAGCTTAGAAGCGGCGAACCCCTACGAGCAGTACTTC,CASSLEAANPYEQYF
TRBV27,-,TRBJ1-1,-,TGTGCCAGCAGTCTGTACGCGGAACGTGAAGCTTTCTTT,CASSLYAEREAFF
TRBV9,-,TRBJ2-3,-,TGTGCCAGCAGCGTAGTGGGGAGGGGGACAGATACGCAGTATTTT,CASSVVGRGTDTQYF
TRBV27,TRBD1,TRBJ1-4,-,TGTGCCAGCAGACAAGGGACAGTGGGTGAAAAACTGTTTTTT,CASRQGTVGEKLFF
TRBV28,TRBD1,TRBJ2-6,-,TGTGCCAGCAGTCATGACAGGGGCCCGACTTTC,CASSHDRGPTF
TRBV7-2,TRBD1,TRBJ1-2,-,TGTGCCAGCAGCTCCCGGGACAGACTTAACTATGGCTACACCTTC,CASSSRDRLNYGYTF
TRBV4-3,TRBD1,TRBJ2-1,-,TGCGCCAGCAGCCAAGAGAGGGACAGATACAATGAGCAGTTCTTC,CASSQERDRYNEQFF
TRBV19,-,TRBJ1-3,-,TGTGCCAGTAGTATCGGGGCAGGCTCTCAGGACACCATATATTTT,CASSIGAGSQDTIYF
TRBV10-3,-,TRBJ2-1,-,TGTGCCATCACGCGGGACTTCCTCTACAATGAGCAGTTCTTC,CAITRDFLYNEQFF
TRBV15,-,TRBJ2-2,-,TGTGCCACCAGCAGAACCGGGAGCGCGGGGGAGCTGTTTTTT,CATSRTGSAGELFF
TRBV5-1,-,TRBJ1-1,-,TGCGCCACCCAGGAAGGGGGAACGAACACTGAAGCTTTCTTT,CATQEGGTNTEAFF
TRBV4-3,TRBD1,TRBJ2-2,-,TGCGCCAGCAGCCAATCGGGACAGGGGTCCGGGGAGCTGTTTTTT,CASSQSGQGSGELFF
TRBV4-1,-,TRBJ2-7,-,TGCGCCAGCAGCGAAGATCTCGGATTTACCTACGAGCAGTACTTC,CASSEDLGFTYEQYF
TRBV7-8,-,TRBJ1-1,-,TGTGCCAGCAGCTTACTGAGAGACACTGAAGCTTTCTTT,CASSLLRDTEAFF
TRBV7-9,TRBD1,TRBJ2-1,-,TGTGCCAGCAGCCTACTACAGGGGGTGGACAATGAGCAGTTCTTC,CASSLLQGVDNEQFF
TRBV15,TRBD2,TRBJ2-1,-,TGTGCCACCAGCAGTCTGAGGCTAGCGGGAGGTCCCGCGGGTGAGCAGTTCTTC,CATSSLRLAGGPAGEQFF
TRBV7-3,-,TRBJ1-5,-,TGTGCCAGCAGTCCTCAGGGAAATCAGCCCCAGCATTTT,CASSPQGNQPQHF
TRBV30,-,TRBJ2-7,-,TGTGCCTGGAGTGCCGGGGTGCCACCGCAGTACTTC,CAWSAGVPPQYF
TRBV4-1,-,TRBJ1-5,-,TGCGCCAGCAGCCAAGTAGCAGGGTTGAGCAATCAGCCCCAGCATTTT,CASSQVAGLSNQPQHF
TRBV5-1,TRBD2,TRBJ2-7,few,TGCGCCAGCAGCTTGGGCTGGGGCGGGGGGAGCTACGAGCAGTACTTC,CASSLGWGGGSYEQYF
TRBV5-6,-,TRBJ1-1,-,TGTGCCAGCAGCCTCCGGACTGAAGCTTTCTTT,CASSLRTEAFF
TRBV6-1,-,TRBJ2-2,once,TGTGCCAGCAGTGAATTGGGGACCGGGGAGCTGTTTTTT,CASSELGTGELFF
TRBV4-3,TRBD2,TRBJ2-7,-,TGCGCCAGCAGCCAAGCAGCGGGAGGGAACTACGAGCAGTACTTC,CASSQAAGGNYEQYF
TRBV7-9,TRBD1,TRBJ2-1,-,TGTGCCAGCAGCCCAAAGTCAGGGGGCAGTGCGAATGAGCAGTTCTTC,CASSPKSGGSANEQFF
TRBV14,TRBD2,TRBJ2-4,-,TGTGCCAGCAGCCACGGACTAGCGGGAGTCTTAGGCATTCAGTACTTC,CASSHGLAGVLGIQYF
TRBV9,-,TRBJ1-1,-,TGTGCCAGCAGCGTAGACCCCGCGAGGAACACTGAAGCTTTCTTT,CASSVDPARNTEAFF
TRBV7-3,-,TRBJ2-7,-,TGTGCCAGCAGCTTAAACGGCTACGAGCAGTACTTC,CASSLNGYEQYF
TRBV4-3,-,TRBJ1-1,-,TGCGCCAGCAGCCGTCTGCCGGGAGTGAACACTGAAGCTTTCTTT,CASSRLPGVNTEAFF
TRBV27,TRBD2,TRBJ2-1,once,TGTGCCAGCAGTAGTAGCGGGAGGACTGAGCAGTTCTTC,CASSSSGRTEQFF
TRBV2,-,TRBJ2-5,-,TGTGCCAGCAGTAGGATAAGGCTCCAAGAGACCCAGTACTTC,CASSRIRLQETQYF
TRBV12-5,-,TRBJ2-1,-,TGTGCTAGTCTGCCCAGCGGAAGCGGCTCCTACAATGAGCAGTTCTTC,CASLPSGSGSYNEQFF